This TCR beta chain was profiled in a study of radiotherapy plus CTLA-4 blockade in lung cancer. Study-wide background: Of all patients, around 20% responded objectively and approximately 31% showed disease control. Findings and caveats of the study: Blood saw expansion of tumor-derived TCR clones after radiotherapy plus ipilimumab.

The protocol was immunoSEQ multiplex PCR, while the TCRdb copy is restricted to in-frame clones and leaves out a portion. The sample includes 40,000 to 45,000 clones, 65% to 75% of them seen just once. With respect to this clone: Its target is not known.

Germline V CDR1 and CDR2: MNHEY, SMNVEV (reference sequence). V was pared by 2 bases and J by 0 bases, with 9 bases of the junction left unmatched. The CDR3 sequence is 17 residues long. The chain links TRBV27 to TRBJ1-2; TRBD1 matches at 7 bases. The TCR was taken from a human donor with non-small cell lung cancer who had stable disease on radiotherapy plus ipilimumab. The sample here was peripheral blood, taken from a patient treated with radiotherapy plus ipilimumab. The CDR3 loop reads CASSLKLGDRTNYGYTF. For the CDR3, the DNA is TGTGCCAGCAGTTTAAAGTTAGGGGACAGAACTAACTATGGCTACACCTTC.